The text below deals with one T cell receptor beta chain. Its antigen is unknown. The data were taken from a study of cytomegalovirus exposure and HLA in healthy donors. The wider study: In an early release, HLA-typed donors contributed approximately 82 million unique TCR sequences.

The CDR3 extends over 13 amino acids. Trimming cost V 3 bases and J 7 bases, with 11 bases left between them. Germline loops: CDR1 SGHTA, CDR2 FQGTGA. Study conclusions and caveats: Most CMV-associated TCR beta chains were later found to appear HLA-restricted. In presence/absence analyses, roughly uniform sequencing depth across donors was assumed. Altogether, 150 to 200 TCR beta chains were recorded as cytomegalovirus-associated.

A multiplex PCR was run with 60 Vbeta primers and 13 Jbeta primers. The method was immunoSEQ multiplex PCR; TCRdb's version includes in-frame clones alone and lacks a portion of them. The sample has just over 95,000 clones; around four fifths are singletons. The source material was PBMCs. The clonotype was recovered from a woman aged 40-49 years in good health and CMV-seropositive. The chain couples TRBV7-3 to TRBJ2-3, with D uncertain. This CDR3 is CASSLHSRNTQYF. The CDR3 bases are TGTGCCAGCAGCTTGCATTCTAGGAATACGCAGTATTTT.